The sample holds one count of the clone carrying this T cell receptor (beta chain). This CDR3 spans 17 amino acids. Germline V gene lookup returns CDR1 LGHDT and CDR2 YNNKEL (reference sequence). The V gene end was trimmed by 3 bases and the J gene end by 0 bases; junction bases not matched to a gene: 1. These data come from a study of blood T cell repertoires in COVID-19. Profiling relied on immunoSEQ multiplex PCR, and the TCRdb table lists in-frame clones only, not all of them. Here the sample spans approximately 470,000 clones, around 85% being singletons. J is TRBJ2-2 and V is TRBV3-1 (or the pseudogene TRBV3-2), with 13 bases lining up with TRBD2. Sequencing was done on a sample of peripheral blood. This receptor was identified in a human donor in a cohort sampled during active COVID-19. The DNA of the CDR3 is TGTGCCAGCAGCCATACTAGCGGGAGGGCGAACACCGGGGAGCTGTTTTTT. It codes for CASSHTSGRANTGELFF.